This T cell receptor beta chain was profiled in a study of PD-L1 blockade in urothelial cancer. In the study overall: As for prior chemotherapy regimens, patients had received 0 to 3.

Sample time point: pretreatment peripheral blood. The CDR3 loop spans 11 amino acids. V shed 7 bases and J shed 1 base, with 7 bases lying between them. CDR1 and CDR2 from the germline V gene are DFQATT and SNEGSKA (reference sequence). The method was immunoSEQ multiplex PCR; TCRdb's version includes in-frame clones alone and lacks a portion of them. The sample consists of tens of thousands of clones, approximately 90% of them appearing once. This material consisted of PBMCs, taken around atezolizumab (anti-PD-L1) treatment. This clonotype originated in an older woman with urothelial cancer. The J gene is TRBJ2-5, the V gene TRBV20-1; D is unclear. CDR3 in amino acids: CSVSTQETQYF. CDR3 bases: TGCAGTGTCAGTACCCAAGAGACCCAGTACTTC.